This T cell receptor (beta chain) was captured in a study of tumor and adjacent non-tumor tissue in lung cancer. This sample's RNA came from whole unsorted tissue. Donors were chemotherapy-naive, newly diagnosed lung cancer surgical patients in China, August–late 2014. The CDR3 has 15 residues. The germline gives CDR1 DFQATT, CDR2 SNEGSKA (reference sequence). The V gene end was trimmed by 5 bases and the J gene end by 2 bases; junction bases not matched to a gene: 7. This clonotype was counted ten times or more. TCRbeta libraries were built with three rounds of nested PCR, modified from ARM-PCR. TCRdb passed the multiplex PCR reads through MiXCR, listing each CDR3 protein once. Here the sample spans roughly 93,000 distinct CDR3 sequences, about 66% being singletons.

Sequenced material: lung tumor tissue. V usage is TRBV20-1 and J usage is TRBJ1-5, with 9 bases fitting TRBD1. The receptor comes from a man in his fifties or sixties with non-small cell lung cancer. CDR3 loop: CSASWGQGGNQPQHF. Written as DNA, the CDR3 is TGCAGTGCTTCCTGGGGACAGGGTGGCAATCAGCCCCAGCATTTT.